The source of this TCR beta chain is a study of blood T cell repertoires in COVID-19 (TCRdb year 2020). Notes on the research overall: Samples covering the acute and convalescent phases of COVID-19 were provided by collaborators in the United States, Italy and Spain. The material from the prospective study consisted of cDNA or gDNA derived from T cells, B-cell-depleted T cells, or PBMCs. Subjects who had been exposed to COVID-19, were actively infected with it, or had recovered from it provided the deeply sampled blood TCRbeta repertoires that made up the dataset. The repertoires were released in a freely available public database meant as a resource for research on the immune response to SARS-CoV-2. The samples were drawn from two sources: the first 160 participants of the ongoing ImmuneRACE study, and 1,000 to 1,500 subjects contributed by 6 global collaborators. Nearly every sample came with metadata listing a de-identified subject ID, COVID-19 status, age in years and sex. Where available, HLA class I and class II types were taken from metadata supplied by the sample provider and were not determined by assay-based typing.

For this clone: Its antigen target is currently unknown. One base away there is no much larger clone; base qualities are not given.

A second Seattle source provided samples from volunteer blood donors who had recovered from COVID-19. The collaborating institutions used their own protocols to collect whole blood in K2EDTA tubes. For TCRbeta analysis, collaborator samples were shipped as frozen whole blood, as isolated PBMCs, or as DNA extracted from either sample type. TCRbeta CDR3 regions were amplified from genomic DNA by means of the immunoSEQ Assay, a bias-controlled multiplex PCR. As for how the authors treated the data: Within the assay, amplification of reference gene primers was used to estimate how many nucleated cells each sample contained. To quantify the absolute abundance of each unique TCRbeta CDR3 rearrangement, sequence reads were collapsed and filtered. For each sample, productive Simpson clonality was calculated by taking the square root of Simpson's diversity index across productive rearrangements. As stored in TCRdb, this immuneACCESS dataset retains in-frame rearrangements with V and J assigned. A fraction of the clones does not appear; measured against another copy, unresolved V genes explain less than half of the discrepancy, and the remainder lacks a known reason. Clone size and the V and J calls come from that table; the DNA yielded D and trimming. The table for this sample lists under 300,000 clones; around nine tenths of them were counted only once. In total, the top ten clones hold roughly 0.96% of the sample.

The research as a whole found: The quantity of clinical and demographic metadata differed by source and by participant and was supplied without curation.

In the germline V gene, CDR1 corresponds to SQVTM and CDR2 to ANQGSEA. From cysteine to phenylalanine, the CDR3 is 13 amino acids long. Only the CDR3 portion is preserved as DNA: 39 bases, with reading frame beginning at the first base. V is pared back by 4 bases and J by 5 bases, with 13 bases lying between the germline termini. The material sequenced was peripheral blood. The chain joins TRBV29-1 to TRBJ2-3; TRBD2 is perhaps the D gene, given 6 matching bases. The receptor was derived from a middle-aged woman who had recovered from COVID-19. The CDR3 protein is CSVVSGVEDTQYF. DNA sequence: TGCAGCGTTGTGTCGGGAGTGGAAGATACGCAGTATTTT.